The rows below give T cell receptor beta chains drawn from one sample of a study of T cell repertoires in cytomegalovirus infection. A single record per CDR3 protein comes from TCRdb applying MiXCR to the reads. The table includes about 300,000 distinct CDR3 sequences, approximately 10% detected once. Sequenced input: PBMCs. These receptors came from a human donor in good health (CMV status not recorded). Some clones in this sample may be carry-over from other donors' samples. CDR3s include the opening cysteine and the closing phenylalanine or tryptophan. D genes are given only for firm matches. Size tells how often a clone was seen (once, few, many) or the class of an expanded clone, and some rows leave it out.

DNA: TGTGCCAGCAGCCCCGGACAGGGAAGGGCCAAAAACATTCAGTACTTC; CDR3: CASSPGQGRAKNIQYF; size: many; J: TRBJ2-4; D: TRBD1; V: TRBV7-9
DNA: TGTGCCAGCAGCTTGGCTGGGACGAACACCGGGGAGCTGTTTTTT; CDR3: CASSLAGTNTGELFF; size: many; J: TRBJ2-2; D: -; V: TRBV7-6
DNA: TGTGCCAGCAGCTCTTCAGGACAGGGCTATGGCTACACCTTC; CDR3: CASSSSGQGYGYTF; size: many; J: TRBJ1-2; D: TRBD1; V: TRBV7-2
DNA: TGTGCCAGCACGATCGACAGGGTAGGAAACTATGGCTACACCTTC; CDR3: CASTIDRVGNYGYTF; size: few; J: TRBJ1-2; D: TRBD1; V: TRBV19
DNA: TGTGCCAGCAGTTACCCAGGGGCAGTTCAAGAGACCCAGTACTTC; CDR3: CASSYPGAVQETQYF; size: many; J: TRBJ2-5; D: -; V: TRBV6-6
DNA: TGTGCCAGCAGCGGGGTGAGCTCCTACGAGCAGTACTTC; CDR3: CASSGVSSYEQYF; size: many; J: TRBJ2-7; D: -; V: TRBV12-3/TRBV12-4
DNA: TGTGCCAGCAGTTTGGGGGGAGCCTCTGGAAACACCATATATTTT; CDR3: CASSLGGASGNTIYF; size: many; J: TRBJ1-3; D: -; V: TRBV12-3/TRBV12-4
DNA: TGCAGTGCTAGGTCCCAACAGGGGGTTACCATCACAGAGACCCAGTACTTC; CDR3: CSARSQQGVTITETQYF; size: -; J: TRBJ2-5; D: TRBD1; V: TRBV20-1
DNA: TGTGCCAGCAGTTTTCGACAGGGGATGTCTGGCTACACCTTC; CDR3: CASSFRQGMSGYTF; size: -; J: TRBJ1-2; D: TRBD1; V: TRBV12-3/TRBV12-4
DNA: TGCAGCGCCTCGGGACAGACTTCTTCTATCGGCTACACCTTC; CDR3: CSASGQTSSIGYTF; size: -; J: TRBJ1-2; D: TRBD1; V: TRBV29-1
DNA: TGTGCCAGCAGCTTGATCGGGACGGACCTCACCGGGGAGCTGTTTTTT; CDR3: CASSLIGTDLTGELFF; size: many; J: TRBJ2-2; D: -; V: TRBV5-6
DNA: TGTGCCAGTCTAGCGGGGGCTCCCTACAATGAGCAGTTCTTC; CDR3: CASLAGAPYNEQFF; size: many; J: TRBJ2-1; D: TRBD2; V: TRBV12-3/TRBV12-4
DNA: TGCAGCGTAGCACAGGGAGGCACTGAAGCTTTCTTT; CDR3: CSVAQGGTEAFF; size: few; J: TRBJ1-1; D: -; V: TRBV29-1
DNA: TGTGCCCATATGCAGGGCCCTAACACCGGGGAGCTGTTTTTT; CDR3: CAHMQGPNTGELFF; size: many; J: TRBJ2-2; D: -; V: TRBV28
DNA: TGCGCCAGCAGCCTACCCGACAGGGACCGTAATGAGCAGTTCTTC; CDR3: CASSLPDRDRNEQFF; size: -; J: TRBJ2-1; D: TRBD1; V: TRBV4-3
DNA: TGTGCCAGCTCACAAGGTAGCGTGAACACTGAAGCTTTCTTT; CDR3: CASSQGSVNTEAFF; size: many; J: TRBJ1-1; D: -; V: TRBV18
DNA: TGTGCCAGCAGTCATCCGGGACAGGGTGTGTCCAACTCCTACAATGAGCAGTTCTTC; CDR3: CASSHPGQGVSNSYNEQFF; size: many; J: TRBJ2-1; D: TRBD1; V: TRBV12-3/TRBV12-4
DNA: TGTGCCAGCAGTATCGACTGGAGGAGCGGGGAGCTGTTTTTT; CDR3: CASSIDWRSGELFF; size: many; J: TRBJ2-2; D: -; V: TRBV6-6
DNA: TGTGCCAGCAGCCTTTGGACCAACTCTGGAAACACCATATATTTT; CDR3: CASSLWTNSGNTIYF; size: -; J: TRBJ1-3; D: -; V: TRBV3-1
DNA: TGTGCCAGCAGTTTTGCGGGGGGCCTTAGCGATGAGCAGTTCTTC; CDR3: CASSFAGGLSDEQFF; size: many; J: TRBJ2-1; D: TRBD2; V: TRBV12-3/TRBV12-4
DNA: TGTGCCAGCAGCTTAGGGTCTAGCCGTGAGCAGTTCTTC; CDR3: CASSLGSSREQFF; size: many; J: TRBJ2-1; D: -; V: TRBV7-8
DNA: TGCGCCAGCAGCTTGGTCAGTCCTCCCTACGAGCAGTACTTC; CDR3: CASSLVSPPYEQYF; size: many; J: TRBJ2-7; D: -; V: TRBV5-1
DNA: TGTGCCAGCTCACCGGATAGGGGGGCCAACGTCCTGACTTTC; CDR3: CASSPDRGANVLTF; size: many; J: TRBJ2-6; D: -; V: TRBV18
DNA: TGTGCCAGTACTAGCGGGGGGGCCGACACCGGGGAGCTGTTTTTT; CDR3: CASTSGGADTGELFF; size: many; J: TRBJ2-2; D: TRBD2; V: TRBV28
DNA: TGTGCCAGCAGCTTCACAGGGGGCGGAAACACCATATATTTT; CDR3: CASSFTGGGNTIYF; size: few; J: TRBJ1-3; D: TRBD1; V: TRBV7-2
DNA: TGTGCCAGCAGCCTATCCGGGACAGAGCAAGAGACCCAGTACTTC; CDR3: CASSLSGTEQETQYF; size: many; J: TRBJ2-5; D: TRBD1; V: TRBV7-9
DNA: TGTGCCAGCAGCCAAGAACGCAGGGAGCAGGGAAACACTGAAGCTTTCTTT; CDR3: CASSQERREQGNTEAFF; size: once; J: TRBJ1-1; D: -; V: TRBV14
DNA: TGCAGCGTTGAAGTAGAGAGCTCCTACGAGCAGTACTTC; CDR3: CSVEVESSYEQYF; size: many; J: TRBJ2-7; D: -; V: TRBV29-1
DNA: TGCAGCATCGGACAGGGGCAGAGCACAGATACGCAGTATTTT; CDR3: CSIGQGQSTDTQYF; size: many; J: TRBJ2-3; D: TRBD1; V: TRBV29-1
DNA: TGTGCCACCAAACCGCAGGGGGCGAGGAATGAGCAGTTCTTC; CDR3: CATKPQGARNEQFF; size: few; J: TRBJ2-1; D: TRBD1; V: TRBV15
DNA: TGTGCCAGTAGTCAGAGGGACAGCGTAACCACCCACGAGCAGTACTTC; CDR3: CASSQRDSVTTHEQYF; size: many; J: TRBJ2-7; D: TRBD1; V: TRBV19
DNA: TGTGCCAGCAGCTTAGCCCCAAGAGAGACCCAGTACTTC; CDR3: CASSLAPRETQYF; size: many; J: TRBJ2-5; D: -; V: TRBV7-2
DNA: TGTGCCAGCAGCTCCGGTCCGGGAATCTATGGCTACACCTTC; CDR3: CASSSGPGIYGYTF; size: many; J: TRBJ1-2; D: -; V: TRBV7-2
DNA: TGTGCCAGCAGACTTGGGGTCGGAGGGAAGTCCTACGAGCAGTACTTC; CDR3: CASRLGVGGKSYEQYF; size: -; J: TRBJ2-7; D: -; V: TRBV6-6
DNA: TGCGCCAGCAGCCGACACGGCACTGAAGCTTTCTTT; CDR3: CASSRHGTEAFF; size: -; J: TRBJ1-1; D: -; V: TRBV4-1
DNA: TGTGCCAGCAGCACACTTCGATCAGTTCAAGAGACCCAGTACTTC; CDR3: CASSTLRSVQETQYF; size: -; J: TRBJ2-5; D: -; V: TRBV28
DNA: TGCAGTGCTAGAGTAGAGGTCGGAAACACCATATATTTT; CDR3: CSARVEVGNTIYF; size: few; J: TRBJ1-3; D: -; V: TRBV20-1
DNA: TGTGCCAGCAGCTCCCACCCGCCCAGAATCATCAATTCCTACGAGCAGTACTTC; CDR3: CASSSHPPRIINSYEQYF; size: few; J: TRBJ2-7; D: -; V: TRBV7-9
DNA: TGTGCCAGCAGCTTGGGATCAAGGACAGGGAGCACAGATACGCAGTATTTT; CDR3: CASSLGSRTGSTDTQYF; size: -; J: TRBJ2-3; D: TRBD1; V: TRBV5-4
DNA: TGCAGTGCTAGAGATCAGTCGGGGAGGACAGGCTACAATGAGCAGTTCTTC; CDR3: CSARDQSGRTGYNEQFF; size: -; J: TRBJ2-1; D: -; V: TRBV20-1